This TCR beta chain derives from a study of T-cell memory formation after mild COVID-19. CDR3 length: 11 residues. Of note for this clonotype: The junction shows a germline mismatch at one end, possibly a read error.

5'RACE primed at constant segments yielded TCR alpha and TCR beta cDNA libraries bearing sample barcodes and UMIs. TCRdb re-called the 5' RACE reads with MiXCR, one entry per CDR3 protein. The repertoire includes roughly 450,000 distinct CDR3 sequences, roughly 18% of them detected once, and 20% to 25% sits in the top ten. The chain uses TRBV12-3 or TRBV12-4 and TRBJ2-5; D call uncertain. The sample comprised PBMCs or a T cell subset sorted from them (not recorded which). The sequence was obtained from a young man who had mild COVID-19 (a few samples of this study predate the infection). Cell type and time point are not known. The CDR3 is CASSLGGTLNF. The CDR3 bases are TGTGCCAGCAGTTTAGGGGGAACCCTCAACTTC.